Below are 10 T cell receptor beta chains sequenced from a single sample in a study of T cell changes during pregnancy in multiple sclerosis (dated by TCRdb to the late 2010s). The library was generated by the immunoSEQ multiplex PCR assay. Imported from immuneACCESS, the table was reduced by TCRdb to in-frame sequences with V and J called. These copies leave out some clones; in studies compared against another copy, an unresolved V gene accounts for under half, and the cause of the remainder is not known. Recorded for this sample are 80,000 or so clones; about 92% of them occurred a single time. In total, the top ten clones hold about 1.5% of the sample. The material sequenced was peripheral blood, taken before pregnancy. The receptors were sampled from a female donor with multiple sclerosis, enrolled in a pregnancy study.

This chain joins TRBV13 and TRBJ1-2; 10 bases align to TRBD1. Germline values: CDR1 PRHDT, CDR2 FYEKMQ (reference sequence). Germline trimming cut 5 bases from V and 6 bases from J; bases unmatched to any gene: 6. The CDR3 covers 14 residues. The chain's CDR3 is CASSRGTGVHGYTF. CDR3 nucleotide sequence: TGTGCCAGCAGCCGTGGGACAGGGGTCCATGGCTACACCTTC.

The chain recombines TRBV6-5 with TRBJ1-5; 7 nucleotides align to TRBD1. Germline V gene data show CDR1 as MNHEY and CDR2 as SVGAGI. The V segment lost 0 bases and the J segment 7 bases; nucleotides outside the gene matches: 6. The CDR3 is made up of 15 amino acids. The CDR3 DNA sequence: TGTGCCAGCAGTTACTCGCAGGGACAGAGGCAGCCCCAGCATTTT. Residues: CASSYSQGQRQPQHF.

This clone was detected only a few times. The genes are TRBV2 and TRBJ1-1; a weak D match, TRBD1 (6 bases). Looked up from germline, CDR1 is SNHLY and CDR2 is FYNNEI. Trimming stripped 6 bases from V and 3 bases from J, with 11 bases between. The CDR3 is made up of 13 amino acids. The CDR3 region has the DNA TGTGCCAGCAGGCCCGGACAGTACACTGAAGCTTTCTTT. Translation: CASRPGQYTEAFF.

This sequence joins TRBV2 and TRBJ2-5; D is possibly TRBD1 (5 bases). The germline CDR1 and CDR2 sequences are SNHLY and FYNNEI. Trimming removed 6 bases from V and 2 bases from J, with 19 bases in between. The CDR3 is made up of 16 amino acids. CDR3 protein: CASSAGFGVGQETQYF. DNA for the CDR3: TGTGCCAGCAGCGCAGGGTTTGGGGTAGGGCAAGAGACCCAGTACTTC.

The chain links TRBV30 to TRBJ1-1, with D perhaps matching TRBD1 (5 bases). The V end was cut by 0 bases, the J end by 6 bases, with 20 bases between. CDR3 length: 16 amino acids. Germline V gives CDR1 GTSNPN, CDR2 SVGIG (reference sequence). Here the CDR3 DNA reads TGTGCCTGGAGTGTACTGGAGGGGACGCAGTACGCTGAAGCTTTCTTT. Translating it yields CAWSVLEGTQYAEAFF.

The J gene is TRBJ1-6, the V gene TRBV7-3, with unresolved D. The CDR3 sequence is 15 residues long. CDR1 SGHTA and CDR2 FQGTGA come from the germline V gene. The V gene lost 5 bases and the J gene lost 10 bases, with 18 bases spanning the gap. The CDR3 loop reads CASSIRHSPLSPLHF. DNA of the CDR3: TGTGCCAGCAGCATAAGGCACAGCCCCCTCTCACCCCTCCACTTT.

The CDR3 region is CASTVGGNTEAFF. Written as DNA, the CDR3 is TGTGCCAGCACGGTCGGGGGGAACACTGAAGCTTTCTTT. J is TRBJ1-1 and V is TRBV2; perhaps TRBD1 as D (5 bases). The germline CDR1 and CDR2 sequences are SNHLY and FYNNEI. Trimming removed 7 bases from V and 1 base from J, with 10 bases in between. This CDR3 is built from 13 residues.

The CDR3 sequence: CASSLLAGAGIQYF. In DNA, the CDR3 is TGTGCCAGCAGTCTTCTAGCGGGGGCAGGGATTCAGTACTTC. The rearrangement joins TRBV27 to TRBJ2-4, with 10 bases matching TRBD2. In germline, CDR1 is MNHEY, CDR2 SMNVEV (reference sequence). V shed 5 bases, J shed 10 bases, and the junction held 8 bases outside the gene matches. The CDR3 is 14 residues long.

This clone is a singleton in its sample. V usage is TRBV11-2 and J usage is TRBJ2-7; D uncertain. The CDR3 spans 16 residues. Germline V lookup: CDR1 SGHAT, CDR2 FQNNGV. V was shortened by 0 bases and J by 0 bases, with 12 bases between the two germline ends. The CDR3 sequence: CASSLEVTYSSYEQYF. CDR3 in DNA: TGTGCCAGCAGCTTAGAGGTGACATACAGCTCCTACGAGCAGTACTTC.

The rearrangement links TRBV7-8 to TRBJ2-1; 9 positions agree with TRBD2. V was clipped by 1 base and J by 12 bases; unmatched bases: 7. CDR3 length equals 14 residues. CDR1 SGHVS and CDR2 FQNEAQ come from the germline V gene. This CDR3 is CASSLVRGGAGQFF. The CDR3 DNA follows: TGTGCCAGCAGCTTAGTTCGCGGGGGGGCTGGGCAGTTCTTC.